This T cell receptor beta chain was captured by sequencing in a study of T cell responses to AZD1222 COVID-19 vaccine. Study results and caveats: White British ancestry dominated among donors, who included more females, and clonal diversity was possibly underestimated. Vaccine-associated CD4 TCRs ranged over spike, dominating at 160-218 and 743-854.

CDR1 SGHVS and CDR2 FNYEAQ come from the germline V gene. The CDR3 is made up of 15 amino acids. V lost 6 bases to trimming and J lost 2 bases; unmatched junction nucleotides: 6. Repertoires were generated with immunoSEQ multiplex PCR, while TCRdb's copy carries only in-frame clones and drops some. The sample has 150,000 or so clones, under 95% seen once; the top ten hold more than 1.1%. A remark on this clone: Its target is not known.

This sequence was found in an adult in good health. The chain links TRBV7-6 to TRBJ2-2, with 7 bases fitting TRBD1. The sample was peripheral blood, taken on day 0 of AZD1222 vaccination. CDR3 sequence reads: CASRSTGVNTGELFF. Here the CDR3 DNA reads TGTGCCAGCAGGTCTACAGGGGTCAACACCGGGGAGCTGTTTTTT.